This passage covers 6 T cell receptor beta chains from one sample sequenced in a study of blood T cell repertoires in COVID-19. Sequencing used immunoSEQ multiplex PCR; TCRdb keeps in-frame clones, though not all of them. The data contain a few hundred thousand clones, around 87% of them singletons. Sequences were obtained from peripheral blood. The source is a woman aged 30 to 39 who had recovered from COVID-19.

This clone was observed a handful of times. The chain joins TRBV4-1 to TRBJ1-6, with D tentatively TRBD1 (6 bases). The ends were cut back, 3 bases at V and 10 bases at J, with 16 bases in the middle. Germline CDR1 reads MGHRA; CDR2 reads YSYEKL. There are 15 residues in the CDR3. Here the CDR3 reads CASSQAPRGSSPLHF. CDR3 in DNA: TGCGCCAGCAGCCAGGCCCCCAGGGGAAGCTCACCCCTCCACTTT.

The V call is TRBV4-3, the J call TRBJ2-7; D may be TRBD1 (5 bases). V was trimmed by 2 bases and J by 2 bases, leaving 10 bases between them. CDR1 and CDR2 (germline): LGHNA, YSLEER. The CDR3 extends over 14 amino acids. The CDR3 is CASSQNTGPYEQYF. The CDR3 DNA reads TGCGCCAGCAGCCAAAACACAGGCCCCTACGAGCAGTACTTC.

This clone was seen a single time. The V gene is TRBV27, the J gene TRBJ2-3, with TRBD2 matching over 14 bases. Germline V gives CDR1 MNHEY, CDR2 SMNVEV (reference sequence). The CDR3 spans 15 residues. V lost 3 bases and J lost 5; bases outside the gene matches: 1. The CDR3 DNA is TGTGCCAGCAGTTTCGGACTAGCGGGAGGAGATACGCAGTATTTT. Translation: CASSFGLAGGDTQYF.

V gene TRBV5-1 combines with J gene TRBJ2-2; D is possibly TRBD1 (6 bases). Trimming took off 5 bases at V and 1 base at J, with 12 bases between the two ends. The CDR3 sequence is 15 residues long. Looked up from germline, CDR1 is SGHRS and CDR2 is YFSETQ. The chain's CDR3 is CASRRDTLNTGELFF. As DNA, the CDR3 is TGCGCCAGCAGACGGGACACTCTGAACACCGGGGAGCTGTTTTTT.

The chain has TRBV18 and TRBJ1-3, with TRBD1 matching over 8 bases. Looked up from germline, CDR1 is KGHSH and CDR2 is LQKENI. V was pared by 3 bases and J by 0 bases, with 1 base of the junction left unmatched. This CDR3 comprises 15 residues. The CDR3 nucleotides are TGTGCCAGCTCACCGACAGGGGTCTCTGGAAACACCATATATTTT. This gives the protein CASSPTGVSGNTIYF.

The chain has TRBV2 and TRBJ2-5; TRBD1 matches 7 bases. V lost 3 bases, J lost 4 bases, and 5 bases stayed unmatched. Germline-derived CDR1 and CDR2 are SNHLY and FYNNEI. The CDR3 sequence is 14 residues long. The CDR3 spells CASSDDRAGETQYF. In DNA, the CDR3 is TGTGCCAGCAGTGATGACAGGGCGGGAGAGACCCAGTACTTC.